Listed here are 23 T cell receptor beta chains from one sample, sequenced in a study of blood T cell repertoires in COVID-19. Assay: immunoSEQ multiplex PCR; the TCRdb copy retains only in-frame clones and omits some. The sample contains about 150,000 clones, around 87% of which appear only once. Sequencing was carried out using peripheral blood. Receptors were obtained from a man aged 18 to 29 with COVID-19, enrolled during active disease.

V and J are TRBV27 and TRBJ2-4, with 7 bases fitting TRBD1. Germline-derived CDR1 and CDR2 are MNHEY and SMNVEV (reference sequence). The CDR3 is 13 residues long. V shed 4 bases and J 6 bases; nucleotides not matched to a gene: 3. Written as DNA, the CDR3 is TGTGCCAGCAGTTACGGGACAGCAAACATTCAGTACTTC. Residues: CASSYGTANIQYF.

The gene calls are TRBV10-3 and TRBJ1-5; D perhaps matches TRBD1 (6 bases). The V and J ends lost 10 bases and 5 bases respectively, with 18 bases between them. The CDR3 contains 14 residues. Germline loops: CDR1 ENHRY, CDR2 SYGVKD. The CDR3 DNA follows: TGTGCCACCAAGAGGGACACCTCATATCAGCCCCAGCATTTT. Translation: CATKRDTSYQPQHF.

The chain couples TRBV5-1 to TRBJ1-5; TRBD1 might be the D (5 bases). The CDR3 has 13 amino acids. Looked up from germline, CDR1 is SGHRS and CDR2 is YFSETQ. V lost 0 bases and J 7 bases, leaving 8 bases between the germline ends. Written as DNA, the CDR3 is TGCGCCAGCAGCTTGGCGGGGGACCAGCCCCAGCATTTT. Translation: CASSLAGDQPQHF.

The gene calls are TRBV12-3 or TRBV12-4 and TRBJ2-1; D is unclear. The CDR3 runs to 10 residues. V was shortened by 4 bases and J by 13 bases, with 8 bases between the two germline ends. This CDR3 is CASSSGPQFF. CDR3 DNA: TGTGCCAGCAGTTCTGGCCCCCAGTTCTTC.

The V gene is TRBV7-2, the J gene TRBJ2-4; possibly TRBD1 for D (6 bases). CDR1 is SGHTA and CDR2 is FQGNSA in the germline V gene. V was pared by 5 bases and J by 0 bases, with 17 bases between. The CDR3 loop spans 17 amino acids. The CDR3 DNA reads TGTGCCAGCAGCCACTATAGACAGGCGGCAGCCAAAAACATTCAGTACTTC. Translation: CASSHYRQAAAKNIQYF.

V usage is TRBV5-6 and J usage is TRBJ2-2; 15 bases map to TRBD2. The J segment lost 8 bases and the V segment lost 6 bases, leaving 8 bases of the junction unmatched. This CDR3 contains 16 residues. In germline, CDR1 is SGHDT, CDR2 YYEEEE. The CDR3 nucleotides read TGTGCCAGCACCCAGGGACTAGCGGGAGGAGGAGGGGAGCTGTTTTTT. As protein: CASTQGLAGGGGELFF. The full variable domain, in which reference TRBV5-6 and TRBJ2-2 provide the parts outside the CDR3, is DAGVTQSPTHLIKTRGQQVTLRCSPKSGHDTVSWYQQALGQGPQFIFQYYEEEERQRGNFPDRFSGHQFPNYSSELNVNALLLGDSALYLCASTQGLAGGGGELFFGEGSRLTVL.

This chain connects TRBV7-2 to TRBJ2-1; D unclear. This CDR3 region has 14 residues. V lost 5 bases to trimming and J lost 7 bases, with 15 bases between them. In germline, CDR1 is SGHTA, CDR2 FQGNSA. This CDR3 reads CASSKASTRNEQFF. CDR3 bases: TGTGCCAGCAGCAAAGCGTCCACACGGAATGAGCAGTTCTTC.

The chain combines TRBV7-3 with TRBJ1-1; no firm D call. The V gene lost 7 bases and the J gene lost 1 base, with 13 bases spanning the gap. This CDR3 region has 14 residues. Germline V gene sequence: CDR1 SGHTA, CDR2 FQGTGA. As DNA, the CDR3 is TGTGCCAGCAAAAGGAGTGGAACGAACACTGAAGCTTTCTTT. Protein: CASKRSGTNTEAFF.

The chain joins TRBV4-3 to TRBJ2-3, with 10 nucleotides matching TRBD2. Germline lookup yields CDR1 LGHNA and CDR2 YSLEER. The CDR3 covers 18 residues. The J segment lost 4 bases and the V segment lost 0 bases, leaving 10 bases of the junction unmatched. The DNA for the CDR3 is TGCGCCAGCAGCCAAGAGGGGGGAGCGGGAGGGCCCTCAGATACGCAGTATTTT. The encoded protein is CASSQEGGAGGPSDTQYF.

This clone was detected only once. This rearrangement joins TRBV7-3 to TRBJ2-5, with unresolved D. The germline V and J ends were trimmed by 4 bases and 7 bases, with 13 bases remaining between them. CDR1 is SGHTA, CDR2 FQGTGA, per germline. The CDR3 is made up of 13 amino acids. Written as DNA, the CDR3 is TGTGCCAGCAGCTCCGGGTCCTTGGGGACCCAGTACTTC. Amino acids: CASSSGSLGTQYF. Variable domain in full (rest from reference TRBV7-3 and TRBJ2-5): GAGVSQTPSNKVTEKGKYVELRCDPISGHTALYWYRQSLGQGPEFLIYFQGTGAADDSGLPNDRFFAVRPEGSVSTLKIQRTERGDSAVYLCASSSGSLGTQYFGPGTRLLVL.

The chain combines TRBV28 with TRBJ2-1; 8 nucleotides match TRBD2. The CDR3 has 15 residues. V shed 7 bases, J shed 4 bases, and the junction held 9 bases outside the gene matches. Germline V gene data show CDR1 as MDHEN and CDR2 as SYDVKM. The CDR3 DNA reads as TGTGCCAGCACTAAAAGCGGGAGTGGTTACAATGAGCAGTTCTTC. Translation: CASTKSGSGYNEQFF. The full variable domain, rest sourced from reference TRBV28 and TRBJ2-1, is DVKVTQSSRYLVKRTGEKVFLECVQDMDHENMFWYRQDPGLGLRLIYFSYDVKMKEKGDIPEGYSVSREKKERFSLILESASTNQTSMYLCASTKSGSGYNEQFFGPGTRLTVL.

This clone appeared once. This chain links TRBV6-2 or TRBV6-3 with TRBJ2-7, with D maybe TRBD1 (6 bases). The CDR3 has 14 residues. Germline loops: CDR1 MNHEY, CDR2 SVGEGT. The germline V and J ends were trimmed by 2 bases and 3 bases, with 11 bases remaining between them. The CDR3 loop is CASSYQGSVYEQYF. The CDR3 DNA reads TGTGCCAGCAGTTACCAGGGGTCCGTCTACGAGCAGTACTTC.

The chain uses TRBV7-9 and TRBJ1-1; TRBD1 matches at 7 bases. Per germline, CDR1 SEHNR and CDR2 FQNEAQ (reference sequence). The CDR3 consists of 14 residues. V shed 5 bases and J 3 bases; nucleotides not matched to a gene: 6. This CDR3 reads CASSPHRGDTEAFF. DNA of the CDR3: TGTGCCAGCAGCCCTCACAGGGGTGACACTGAAGCTTTCTTT.

The chain couples TRBV7-6 to TRBJ2-3, with 11 bases aligning to TRBD2. The germline gives CDR1 SGHVS, CDR2 FNYEAQ. Trimming took 5 bases from V and 4 from J; bases not matched to a gene: 5. The CDR3 is 15 residues long. The CDR3 is CASSPTSGTSDTQYF. The CDR3 coding sequence is TGTGCCAGCAGCCCGACTAGCGGGACTTCAGATACGCAGTATTTT.

The chain joins TRBV27 to TRBJ2-3; TRBD1 aligns across 8 bases. This CDR3 has 14 residues. Germline V CDR1 and CDR2: MNHEY, SMNVEV (reference sequence). The junction had 9 bases not matched to a gene; V was cut back by 8 bases and J by 5 bases. The CDR3 loop is CASGPGGAGDTQYF. The CDR3 bases are TGTGCCAGCGGCCCAGGGGGCGCGGGAGATACGCAGTATTTT.

This clone was recorded once. The same CDR3 arises from other DNA sequences in this sample as well. V usage is TRBV5-6 and J usage is TRBJ2-1; a weak D match, TRBD2 (5 bases). Trimming left V 0 bases short and J 2 bases short, with 6 bases between. Germline CDR1 SGHDT, CDR2 YYEEEE. The CDR3 consists of 14 residues. The CDR3 coding sequence is TGTGCCAGCAGCTTGGCGGGGACCTACAATGAGCAGTTCTTC. It yields the protein CASSLAGTYNEQFF.

This rearrangement joins TRBV24-1 to TRBJ1-4; 7 bases agree with TRBD1. V gave up 4 bases and J gave up 0 bases; unmatched junction bases: 7. The CDR3 covers 17 residues. Germline-derived CDR1 and CDR2 are KGHDR and SFDVKD. The CDR3 spells CATSDRGQFATNEKLFF. The CDR3 nucleotides are TGTGCCACCAGTGACAGGGGACAGTTTGCAACTAATGAAAAACTGTTTTTT.

The gene calls are TRBV4-2 and TRBJ2-1; D might be TRBD2 (5 bases). V was clipped by 1 base and J by 0 bases, with 7 bases between them. In germline, CDR1 is LGHNA, CDR2 YNFKEQ. The CDR3 has 15 amino acids. DNA for the CDR3: TGTGCCAGCAGCCAAGGTGGAGGCTCCTACAATGAGCAGTTCTTC. Translating gives CASSQGGGSYNEQFF.

This chain links TRBV11-3 with TRBJ2-1; the D gene is possibly TRBD2 (6 bases). CDR1 is SGHNT and CDR2 is YENEEA in the germline V gene. This CDR3 spans 16 amino acids. V lost 3 bases and J 0 bases, leaving 12 bases between the germline ends. CDR3: CASSLGTTSSYNEQFF. The DNA for the CDR3 is TGTGCCAGCAGCTTGGGTACGACTAGCTCCTACAATGAGCAGTTCTTC.

V and J are TRBV6-5 and TRBJ2-7; 10 positions match TRBD1. The CDR3 length is 12 residues. V lost 4 bases and J lost 12; bases outside the gene matches: 6. Germline V lookup: CDR1 MNHEY, CDR2 SVGAGI. For the CDR3, the DNA is TGTGCCAGCAGTTCCGGACAGGGGGGTCTGTACTTC. Protein: CASSSGQGGLYF.

The V and J genes are TRBV6-1 and TRBJ1-2, with D unclear. The CDR3 consists of 15 residues. V shed 2 bases and J shed 4 bases, with 14 bases lying between them. The germline V gene has CDR1 MNHNS and CDR2 SASEGT. The CDR3 sequence: CASSEITEPLYGYTF. Written as DNA, the CDR3 is TGTGCCAGCAGTGAAATTACAGAGCCCCTCTATGGCTACACCTTC.

This clone was counted only a few times. V and J are TRBV4-1 and TRBJ1-3, with 7 bases aligning to TRBD1. V was pared by 4 bases and J by 3 bases, with 3 bases of the junction left unmatched. Germline V gene lookup returns CDR1 MGHRA and CDR2 YSYEKL. The CDR3 spans 14 residues. CDR3 nucleotides: TGCGCCAGCAGCCCAGGGGGTAATGGAAACACCATATATTTT. It codes for CASSPGGNGNTIYF.

The chain links TRBV28 to TRBJ2-7; 9 bases are shared with TRBD2. Germline assignment: CDR1 MDHEN and CDR2 SYDVKM. V trimming: 7 bases; J trimming: 4 bases; junction bases outside the gene matches: 11. The length of the CDR3 is 15 residues. Written as DNA, the CDR3 is TGTGCCAGCACCCAAAGCGGGAGGATCGGGTACGAGCAGTACTTC. It codes for CASTQSGRIGYEQYF.